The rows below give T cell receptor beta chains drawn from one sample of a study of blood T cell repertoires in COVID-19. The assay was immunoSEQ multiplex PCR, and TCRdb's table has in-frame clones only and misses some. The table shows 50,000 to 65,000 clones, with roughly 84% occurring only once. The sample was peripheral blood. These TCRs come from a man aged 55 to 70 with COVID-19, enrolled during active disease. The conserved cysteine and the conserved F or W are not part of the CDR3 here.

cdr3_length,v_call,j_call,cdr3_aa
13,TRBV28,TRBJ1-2,ASTRQALYDYGYT
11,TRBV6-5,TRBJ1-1,ASFLQGDTEAF
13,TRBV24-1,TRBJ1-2,ATSESVGTGDGYT
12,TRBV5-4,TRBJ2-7,ASSLATDSYEQY
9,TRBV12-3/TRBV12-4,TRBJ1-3,ATTDRNTIY
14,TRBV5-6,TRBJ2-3,ASSLEIGSSTDTQY
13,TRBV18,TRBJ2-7,ASSPQSGRAGEQY
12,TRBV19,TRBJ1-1,ASSGDIMNTEAF
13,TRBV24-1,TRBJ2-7,ATSDVAGGSYEQY
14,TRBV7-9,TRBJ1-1,ASSFLSSGGNTEAF
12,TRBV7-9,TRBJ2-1,ASSLGGRGTEQF
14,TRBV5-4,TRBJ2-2,ASSRGQTRVTGELF
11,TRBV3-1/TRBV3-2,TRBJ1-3,ASSQDRADTIY
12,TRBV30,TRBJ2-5,AWSVRRWRETQY
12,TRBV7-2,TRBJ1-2,ASSLGRGNYGYT
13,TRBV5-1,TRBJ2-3,ASSWGGRSTDTQY
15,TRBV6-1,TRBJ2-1,ASSDPGTSGNYNEQF
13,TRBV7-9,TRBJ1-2,ASSPRGQAHYGYT
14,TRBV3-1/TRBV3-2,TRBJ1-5,ASSQDRRGLNQPQH
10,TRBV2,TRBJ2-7,ASSVGDYEQY
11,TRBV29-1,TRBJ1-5,SVGQGETQPQH
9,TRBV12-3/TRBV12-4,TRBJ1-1,ASTLRTEAF
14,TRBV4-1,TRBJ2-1,ASSRLGLAAYNEQF
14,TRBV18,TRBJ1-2,ASSTNTGQANYGYT
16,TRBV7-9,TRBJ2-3,ASSRLKMGAVMTDTQY
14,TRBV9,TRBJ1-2,ASSQGGLGNQYGYT
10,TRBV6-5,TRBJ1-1,ASSGTGFRAF
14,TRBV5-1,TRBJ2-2,ASSETSGRGTGELF
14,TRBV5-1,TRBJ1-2,ASSLSGTGGTYGYT
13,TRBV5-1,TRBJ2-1,ASSPTDRENNEQF
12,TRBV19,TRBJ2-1,ASSQGGGVNEQF
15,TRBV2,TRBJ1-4,ASRDRGARRANEKLF
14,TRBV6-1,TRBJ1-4,ASSEVQIATNEKLF
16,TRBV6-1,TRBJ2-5,ASSEASVRQVGGKTQY
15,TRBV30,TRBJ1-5,AWSNLPRGDSNQPQH
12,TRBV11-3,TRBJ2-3,ASSLSGGGDTQY
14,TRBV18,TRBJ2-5,ASSNLVGGNQETQY
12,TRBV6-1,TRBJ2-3,ASSEDRVTDTQY
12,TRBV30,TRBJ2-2,AWSVGQGTGELF
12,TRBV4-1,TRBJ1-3,ASSQESRGRTIY
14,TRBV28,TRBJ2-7,ASRQPTRSRSPEQY
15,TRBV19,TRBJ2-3,ASSILAGEGSTDTQY
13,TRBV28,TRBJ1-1,ASSPPGGTDTEAF
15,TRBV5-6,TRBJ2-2,ASRHGLAGGNPGELF
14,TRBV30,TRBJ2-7,AWSVQWGTVFPEQY
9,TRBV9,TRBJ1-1,ASSRDTEAF
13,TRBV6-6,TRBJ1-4,ASSYMGGANEKLF
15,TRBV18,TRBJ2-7,ASSPGAAGVGAYEQY
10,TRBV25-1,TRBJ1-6,ASNSGVSPLH
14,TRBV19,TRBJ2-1,ASSIASGGAESEQF
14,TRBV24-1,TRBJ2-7,ATSDFCQVLSYEQY
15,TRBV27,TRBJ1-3,ASSLSMGGLNGNTIY